Described below is a single T cell receptor (beta chain) sequence and its context. Authors' methods: The assay estimated nucleated cells by amplifying reference gene primers. TCRdb's copy holds only in-frame clones and misses some; the assay was immunoSEQ multiplex PCR. V and J calls and clone size are given by that table; D and trimming were obtained from the DNA. The repertoire holds some 150,000 clones, with 65% to 80% as singletons. The sample is drawn from a study of blood T cell repertoires in COVID-19. Study in general: Sites across the United States, Italy and Spain contributed samples from acute and convalescent COVID-19. T cells, B-cell-depleted T cells, or PBMCs provided the cDNA or gDNA that served as material.

The CDR3 sequence is 15 residues long. J was trimmed by 4 bases and V by 0 bases; bases with no gene match: 3. Germline loops: CDR1 SGHDT, CDR2 YYEEEE. Sequenced: peripheral blood. The chain couples TRBV5-6 to TRBJ2-3, with TRBD1 identical over 9 bases. This clonotype was sampled from a man aged 55 to 70 with acute or convalescent COVID-19. CDR3 DNA sequence: TGTGCCAGCAGCTTGGAGACAGGGGGTCCAGATACGCAGTATTTT. Its protein product is CASSLETGGPDTQYF.